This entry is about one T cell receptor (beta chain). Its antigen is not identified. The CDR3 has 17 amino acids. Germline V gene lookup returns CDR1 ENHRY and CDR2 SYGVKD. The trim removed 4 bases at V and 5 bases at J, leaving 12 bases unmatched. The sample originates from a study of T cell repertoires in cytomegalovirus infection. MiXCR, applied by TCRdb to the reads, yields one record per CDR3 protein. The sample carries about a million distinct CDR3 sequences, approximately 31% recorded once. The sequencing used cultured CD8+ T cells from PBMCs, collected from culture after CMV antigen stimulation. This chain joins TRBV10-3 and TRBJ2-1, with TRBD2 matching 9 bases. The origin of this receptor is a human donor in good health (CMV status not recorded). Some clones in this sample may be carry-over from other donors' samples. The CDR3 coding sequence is TGTGCCATCAGTGGGGGTAGCGGGGGCCCTCCGGACAATGAGCAGTTCTTC. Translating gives CAISGGSGGPPDNEQFF.